The 4 T cell receptor beta chains in this list originate from one sample, sequenced in a study of T cell changes during pregnancy in multiple sclerosis. Repertoires were generated with immunoSEQ multiplex PCR, while TCRdb's copy carries only in-frame clones and drops some. The repertoire holds 70,000 to 75,000 clones, with 90% to 95% as singletons. Sequenced material: peripheral blood, taken in the second trimester of pregnancy. These receptors all stem from a female donor in good health, enrolled as a control in a pregnancy study.

The chain carries TRBV4-3 and TRBJ2-3; D is undetermined. The V end was cut by 1 base, the J end by 0 bases, with 8 bases between. The CDR3 is 15 amino acids. Germline CDR1 and CDR2: LGHNA and YSLEER. CDR3 bases: TGCGCCAGCAGCCAAGCCGGCAGGAGCACAGATACGCAGTATTTT. Translated, it gives CASSQAGRSTDTQYF.

The chain has TRBV7-3 and TRBJ1-4, with D unresolved. Looked up from germline, CDR1 is SGHTA and CDR2 is FQGTGA. V was clipped by 5 bases and J by 7 bases, with 11 bases between them. The length of the CDR3 is 13 residues. This chain's CDR3 is CASSLRRGEKLFF. CDR3 bases: TGTGCCAGCAGCCTTCGACGGGGTGAAAAACTGTTTTTT. Variable domain in full (rest from reference TRBV7-3 and TRBJ1-4): GAGVSQTPSNKVTEKGKYVELRCDPISGHTALYWYRQSLGQGPEFLIYFQGTGAADDSGLPNDRFFAVRPEGSVSTLKIQRTERGDSAVYLCASSLRRGEKLFFGSGTQLSVL.

The rearrangement joins TRBV5-6 to TRBJ2-5; D may be TRBD2 (5 bases). Germline loops: CDR1 SGHDT, CDR2 YYEEEE. Trimming removed 5 bases from V and 7 bases from J, with 12 bases in between. The CDR3 runs 12 residues. CDR3 protein: CASRSSGGTQYF. The CDR3 region has the DNA TGTGCCAGCAGGTCCTCCGGAGGGACCCAGTACTTC.

CDR3 residues: CASSSDRFSYGYTF. The DNA for the CDR3 is TGTGCCAGCAGTTCTGACAGATTCTCCTATGGCTACACCTTC. This rearrangement joins TRBV27 to TRBJ1-2; tentatively, D is TRBD1 (5 bases). This CDR3 region has 14 residues. Trimming left V 4 bases short and J 4 bases short, with 13 bases between. Per germline, CDR1 MNHEY and CDR2 SMNVEV (reference sequence).